This record covers a single T cell receptor (beta chain). RNA totalling about 0.5 to 1 ug underwent reverse transcription with random hexamers. Amplification of TCR beta CDR3 across 54 Vbeta and 13 Jbeta was performed with immunoSEQ multiplex PCR. A single record per CDR3 protein comes from TCRdb applying MiXCR to the immunoSEQ multiplex PCR reads. The sample shows roughly 180,000 distinct CDR3 sequences, approximately 93% of them seen only once. The data derive from a study of CD8 T cells in Susac syndrome. Per germline, CDR1 MDHEN and CDR2 SYDVKM. This CDR3 comprises 14 residues. Trimming stripped 1 base from V and 3 bases from J, with 7 bases between. Control patients had untreated stable or active relapsing-remitting multiple sclerosis by revised McDonald criteria.

V is TRBV28 and J is TRBJ1-5; TRBD1 is a possible D gene (5 bases). Source material: CD4+ T cells from PBMCs. The TCR sequence derives from a human donor with multiple sclerosis. CDR3 DNA: TGTGCCAGCAGTTTATTAGGGGACAATCAGCCCCAGCATTTT. Translated: CASSLLGDNQPQHF.